Detailed here is one T cell receptor beta chain. No antigen is known for it. These data originate in a study of post-analysis software for immune sequencing data. About the study: Both relapsing-remitting and secondary progressive multiple sclerosis featured among the disease courses, as did progressive-relapsing multiple sclerosis. Study-wide results and limits: Samples from a shared batch, those prepared together, strongly co-clustered by F measure. There were roughly 5 TRBV segments more frequent in patients than controls, and TRBV5-6, TRBV5-1 and TRBV20-1 were among them.

Looked up from germline, CDR1 is SQVTM and CDR2 is ANQGSEA. This CDR3 has 12 residues. Trimming pared 7 bases from V and 6 bases from J, leaving 15 bases between. Carried by the TCR beta cDNA libraries were unique molecular identifiers. TCRdb re-called the PCR reads with MiXCR, one entry per CDR3 protein. The sample has approximately 250,000 distinct CDR3 sequences; 36% are singletons. The genes are TRBV29-1 and TRBJ1-1; D might be TRBD1 (5 bases). The sample was blood. The receptor was isolated from a girl aged 5-17 years with multiple sclerosis. CDR3 sequence (DNA): TGCAGCGCCGGACTGGGGGAGGCTGAAGCTTTCTTT. It codes for CSAGLGEAEAFF.